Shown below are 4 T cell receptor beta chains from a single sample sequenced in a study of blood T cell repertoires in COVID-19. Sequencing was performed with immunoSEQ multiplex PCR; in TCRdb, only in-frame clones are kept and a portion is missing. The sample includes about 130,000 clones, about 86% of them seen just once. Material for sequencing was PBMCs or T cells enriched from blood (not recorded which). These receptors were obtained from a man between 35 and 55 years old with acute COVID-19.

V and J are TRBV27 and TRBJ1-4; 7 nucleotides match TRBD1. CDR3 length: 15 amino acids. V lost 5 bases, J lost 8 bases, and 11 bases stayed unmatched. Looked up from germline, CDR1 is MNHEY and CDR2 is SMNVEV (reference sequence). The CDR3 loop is CASSPTGDGPEKLFF. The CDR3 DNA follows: TGTGCCAGCAGTCCAACAGGGGACGGACCCGAAAAACTGTTTTTT.

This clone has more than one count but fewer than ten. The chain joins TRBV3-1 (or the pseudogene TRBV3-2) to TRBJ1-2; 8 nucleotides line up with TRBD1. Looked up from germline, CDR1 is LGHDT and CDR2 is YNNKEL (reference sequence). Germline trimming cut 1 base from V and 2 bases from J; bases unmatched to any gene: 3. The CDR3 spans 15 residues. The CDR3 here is CASSQGTGNNYGYTF. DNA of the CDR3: TGTGCCAGCAGCCAAGGGACAGGGAACAACTATGGCTACACCTTC.

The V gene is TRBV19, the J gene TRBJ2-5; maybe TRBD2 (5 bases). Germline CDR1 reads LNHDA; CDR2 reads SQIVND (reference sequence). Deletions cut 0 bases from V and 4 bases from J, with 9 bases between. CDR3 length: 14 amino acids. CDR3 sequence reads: CASSIDWAGETQYF. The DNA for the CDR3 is TGTGCCAGTAGTATAGATTGGGCGGGAGAGACCCAGTACTTC. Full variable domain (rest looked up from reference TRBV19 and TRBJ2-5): DGGITQSPKYLFRKEGQNVTLSCEQNLNHDAMYWYRQDPGQGLRLIYYSQIVNDFQKGDIAEGYSVSREKKESFPLTVTSAQKNPTAFYLCASSIDWAGETQYFGPGTRLLVL.

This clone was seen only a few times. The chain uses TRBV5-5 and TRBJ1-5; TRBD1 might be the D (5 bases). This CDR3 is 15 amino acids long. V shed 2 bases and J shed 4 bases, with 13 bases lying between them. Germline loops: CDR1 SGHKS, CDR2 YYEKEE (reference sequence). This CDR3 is CASSFEGGGNQPQHF. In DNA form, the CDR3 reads TGTGCCAGCAGCTTCGAGGGCGGGGGAAATCAGCCCCAGCATTTT.